This T cell receptor (beta chain) was documented in a study of Graves' ophthalmopathy and Graves' hyperthyroidism. Study context: Stable hyperthyroidism was defined by absence of ophthalmopathy within 18 months of follow-up.

RNA transcripts were the template, and TCR beta CDR3 regions were amplified from them. The first round was an RT-PCR with HTBI primers, and the second round was a multiplex PCR. MiXCR, applied by TCRdb to the multiplex PCR reads, yields one record per CDR3 protein. The sample records 580,000 or so distinct CDR3 sequences, under 45% being singletons. Note on this clonotype: Antigen: not known. This may stem from a read error, because a much larger clone lies one nucleotide away.

Notes on the study in general: Most expanded clonotypes in thyroid above 0.001 frequency also showed up in blood. Sensitivity of roughly 64% and specificity of 72% to 80% were achieved by the model that predicted ophthalmopathy progression.

Between the trimmed V and J ends, which lost 4 bases and 7 bases, there was a span of 13 bases. The length of the CDR3 is 13 residues. The germline CDR1 and CDR2 sequences are MNHEY and SVGAGI. Diagnosis used clinical symptoms, serum thyroxine, TRAb, thyroid ultrasound and orbital computed tomography. Input material: peripheral blood or thyroid tissue (not recorded which). The TCR originated in an adult man with Graves' hyperthyroidism. The chain links TRBV6-5 to TRBJ1-1; TRBD1 might be the D (5 bases). DNA for the CDR3: TGTGCCAGCAGTTTAGTTTCGGGGCATGAAGCTTTCTTT. This codes for CASSLVSGHEAFF.